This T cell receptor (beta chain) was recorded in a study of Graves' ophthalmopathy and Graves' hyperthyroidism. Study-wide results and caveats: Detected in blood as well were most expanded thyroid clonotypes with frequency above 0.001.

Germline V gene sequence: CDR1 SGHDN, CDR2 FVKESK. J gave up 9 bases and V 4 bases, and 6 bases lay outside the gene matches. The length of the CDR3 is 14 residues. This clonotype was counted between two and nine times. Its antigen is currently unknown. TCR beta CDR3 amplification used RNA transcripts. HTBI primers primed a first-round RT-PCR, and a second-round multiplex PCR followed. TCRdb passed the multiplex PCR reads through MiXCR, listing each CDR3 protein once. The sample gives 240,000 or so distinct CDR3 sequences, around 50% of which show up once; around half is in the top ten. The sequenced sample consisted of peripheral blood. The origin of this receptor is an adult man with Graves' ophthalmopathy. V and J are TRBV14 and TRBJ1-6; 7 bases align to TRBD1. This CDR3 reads CASSPRTGGSPLHF. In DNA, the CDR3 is TGTGCCAGCAGCCCGCGGACAGGAGGTTCACCCCTCCACTTT.